Listed here are 20 T cell receptor beta chains from one sample, sequenced in a study of cytomegalovirus exposure and HLA in healthy donors. 60 Vbeta and 13 Jbeta primers were used in PCR. TCRdb's table, derived via immunoSEQ multiplex PCR, lists solely in-frame clones and lacks some. The sample holds about 170,000 clones, approximately 80% seen once. Sample: PBMCs. The receptors derive from a boy aged 2-9 years in good health and CMV-seronegative.

This sequence joins TRBV18 and TRBJ2-3; D is possibly TRBD1 (7 bases). V lost 3 bases and J lost 5, with 18 bases in between. The CDR3 has 16 residues. Germline assignment: CDR1 KGHSH and CDR2 LQKENI. CDR3 protein: CASSPRGQAGGDTQYF. CDR3 nucleotides: TGTGCCAGCTCACCCCGCGGACAGGCCGGGGGAGATACGCAGTATTTT.

The gene calls are TRBV10-2 and TRBJ1-5; 8 nucleotides line up with TRBD1. The V and J ends lost 6 bases and 3 bases, in that order; junction bases with no gene match: 4. Germline loops: CDR1 WSHSY, CDR2 SAAADI. The length of the CDR3 is 14 residues. CDR3 coding DNA: TGCGCCAGCAGGGACAGGGCCCCCAATCAGCCCCAGCATTTT. It encodes CASRDRAPNQPQHF.

This chain joins TRBV7-2 and TRBJ2-5; tentative D call: TRBD1 (5 bases). V was cut by 0 bases and J by 5 bases, with 10 bases left in between. The CDR3 totals 14 residues. Germline V gene lookup returns CDR1 SGHTA and CDR2 FQGNSA. The CDR3, as DNA: TGTGCCAGCAGCTTAGCGCAGGGCTTGGAGACCCAGTACTTC. It translates to CASSLAQGLETQYF. The whole variable domain, filled in from reference TRBV7-2 and TRBJ2-5, reads GAGVSQSPSNKVTEKGKDVELRCDPISGHTALYWYRQSLGQGLEFLIYFQGNSAPDKSGLPSDRFSAERTGGSVSTLTIQRTQQEDSAVYLCASSLAQGLETQYFGPGTRLLVL.

The chain links TRBV7-8 to TRBJ2-7; TRBD1 matches at 8 bases. J gave up 0 bases and V 5 bases, and 6 bases lay outside the gene matches. Germline CDR1 is SGHVS and CDR2 is FQNEAQ. This CDR3 is 15 amino acids long. The CDR3 coding sequence is TGTGCCAGCAGCCCACAGGGGGTGACCTCCTACGAGCAGTACTTC. Translated, it gives CASSPQGVTSYEQYF.

The rearrangement uses TRBV6-5 and TRBJ2-2; D might be TRBD1 (6 bases). CDR1 is MNHEY, CDR2 SVGAGI, per germline. The V gene lost 8 bases and the J gene lost 0 bases, with 7 bases spanning the gap. This CDR3 has 13 residues. DNA for the CDR3: TGTGCCAGCGGGACACCGAACACCGGGGAGCTGTTTTTT. This translates into CASGTPNTGELFF.

This clone was seen once. This rearrangement joins TRBV9 to TRBJ2-7, with 7 bases identical to TRBD1. The CDR3 is 14 residues long. Trimming at V came to 0 bases and at J to 6 bases, leaving 6 bases not matched to a gene. Germline-derived CDR1 and CDR2 are SGDLS and YYNGEE. The CDR3 loop reads CASSVEGGSAEQYF. The CDR3 region has the DNA TGTGCCAGCAGCGTAGAAGGGGGCTCGGCCGAGCAGTACTTC.

The chain recombines TRBV7-2 with TRBJ2-5, with TRBD2 identical over 9 bases. The CDR3 spans 15 residues. J lost 4 bases, V lost 6 bases, and 9 bases had no gene match. CDR1 and CDR2 (germline): SGHTA, FQGNSA. In DNA form, the CDR3 reads TGTGCCAGCAGACCCGGGACTAGCCTCTCAGAGACCCAGTACTTC. It codes for CASRPGTSLSETQYF.

This chain joins TRBV5-1 and TRBJ1-5; possible D gene TRBD1, 5 bases. The CDR3 runs 17 residues. V lost 0 bases to trimming and J lost 6 bases, with 19 bases between them. In germline, CDR1 is SGHRS, CDR2 YFSETQ. CDR3: CASSLEPISLGVQPQHF. In DNA form, the CDR3 reads TGCGCCAGCAGCTTGGAGCCGATCTCCTTAGGGGTTCAGCCCCAGCATTTT.

The rearrangement links TRBV7-2 to TRBJ2-1; perhaps TRBD2 as D (5 bases). Germline values: CDR1 SGHTA, CDR2 FQGNSA. V was shortened by 5 bases and J by 7 bases, with 15 bases between the two germline ends. The CDR3 loop spans 14 amino acids. CDR3 region: CASSPSGNRNEQFF. In nucleotides, the CDR3 is TGTGCCAGCAGCCCTTCCGGGAACCGGAATGAGCAGTTCTTC. The full variable domain, completed using reference TRBV7-2 and TRBJ2-1, is GAGVSQSPSNKVTEKGKDVELRCDPISGHTALYWYRQSLGQGLEFLIYFQGNSAPDKSGLPSDRFSAERTGGSVSTLTIQRTQQEDSAVYLCASSPSGNRNEQFFGPGTRLTVL.

The chain uses TRBV10-1 and TRBJ2-7, with unresolved D. This CDR3 has 13 residues. V was clipped by 2 bases and J by 4 bases, with 9 bases between them. Germline V gene sequence: CDR1 WNHNN, CDR2 SYGVQD (reference sequence). CDR3 residues: CASSEVLLYEQYF. The CDR3 region has the DNA TGCGCCAGCAGTGAGGTCCTCCTTTACGAGCAGTACTTC.

In this sample, this clone turned up once. The V call is TRBV18, the J call TRBJ1-2; 10 bases line up with TRBD1. V shed 4 bases, J shed 3 bases, and the junction held 8 bases outside the gene matches. The germline V gene has CDR1 KGHSH and CDR2 LQKENI. CDR3 length: 16 residues. In DNA, the CDR3 is TGTGCCAGCTCACTGGGACAGGGGCGAGAGCACTATGGCTACACCTTC. Protein: CASSLGQGREHYGYTF.

The chain combines TRBV19 with TRBJ2-7, with TRBD2 matching over 7 bases. The CDR3 runs to 14 residues. V lost 8 bases, J lost 4 bases, and 11 bases stayed unmatched. Per germline, CDR1 LNHDA and CDR2 SQIVND (reference sequence). CDR3 bases: TGTGCCAGTCGTGCCGGGCGGGGGTCTTACGAGCAGTACTTC. Its translation is CASRAGRGSYEQYF.

J is TRBJ2-6 and V is TRBV10-2; the match to TRBD2 covers 9 bases. The CDR3 has 16 amino acids. With V trimmed by 6 bases and J by 4 bases, 7 bases remained unmatched. CDR1 is WSHSY and CDR2 is SAAADI in the germline V gene. In nucleotides, the CDR3 is TGCGCCAGCAGGCGAGCGGGGGGACCCGGGGCCAACGTCCTGACTTTC. Protein sequence: CASRRAGGPGANVLTF.

This clone was observed a few times. J is TRBJ1-1 and V is TRBV30; a possible D gene is TRBD1 (6 bases). Per germline, CDR1 GTSNPN and CDR2 SVGIG (reference sequence). The V end lost 0 bases, the J end lost 11 bases, and 16 bases lay between the germline ends. The CDR3 has 13 residues. The CDR3 DNA sequence: TGTGCCTGGAGTGTACGACTACCCCAGGGGGCTTTCTTT. Protein: CAWSVRLPQGAFF.

The chain employs TRBV6-6 and TRBJ1-5; 9 positions agree with TRBD1. With 7 bases clipped from V and 2 bases from J, the junction kept 3 bases outside the gene matches. The CDR3 is made up of 14 amino acids. Germline assignment: CDR1 MNHNY and CDR2 SVGAGI (reference sequence). DNA for the CDR3: TGTGCCAGCAATCACAGGGGGCGCAATCAGCCCCAGCATTTT. Protein sequence: CASNHRGRNQPQHF.

The sample holds a few counts of this clone. The genes are TRBV6-6 and TRBJ2-1, with 9 bases aligning to TRBD2. The CDR3 sequence is 15 residues long. Germline values: CDR1 MNHNY, CDR2 SVGAGI (reference sequence). The ends lost 6 bases at V and 5 bases at J; junction bases unmatched: 8. The CDR3 is CASRPPSGNDNEQFF. The CDR3 DNA reads TGTGCCAGCAGACCCCCTAGCGGGAACGACAATGAGCAGTTCTTC.

The chain has TRBV30 and TRBJ1-1; 7 bases align to TRBD1. Germline trimming cut 3 bases from V and 5 bases from J; bases unmatched to any gene: 6. Germline assignment: CDR1 GTSNPN and CDR2 SVGIG (reference sequence). CDR3 length equals 13 residues. CDR3 residues: CAWSFDRVTEAFF. The CDR3 coding sequence is TGTGCCTGGAGCTTTGACAGGGTGACTGAAGCTTTCTTT.

This clone appeared once. The chain employs TRBV28 and TRBJ1-5, with a tentative D call TRBD1 (5 bases). V was trimmed by 6 bases and J by 5 bases, leaving 17 bases between them. Germline loops: CDR1 MDHEN, CDR2 SYDVKM. The CDR3 is 15 residues long. CDR3 amino acids: CASSSFKGDYQPQHF. The CDR3 nucleotides are TGTGCCAGCAGCTCGTTCAAAGGGGATTATCAGCCCCAGCATTTT.

The chain links TRBV18 to TRBJ1-2; D remains ambiguous. Deletions cut 6 bases from V and 3 bases from J, with 17 bases between. Germline CDR1 KGHSH, CDR2 LQKENI. The CDR3 consists of 15 residues. The CDR3 region is CASSRQEGVDYGYTF. CDR3 bases: TGTGCCAGCTCCCGACAAGAGGGTGTCGACTATGGCTACACCTTC. Variable domain in full (rest from reference TRBV18 and TRBJ1-2): NAGVMQNPRHLVRRRGQEARLRCSPMKGHSHVYWYRQLPEEGLKFMVYLQKENIIDESGMPKERFSAEFPKEGPSILRIQQVVRGDSAAYFCASSRQEGVDYGYTFGSGTRLTVV.

The chain joins TRBV29-1 to TRBJ2-1, with 14 bases fitting TRBD2. This CDR3 is built from 18 residues. V was clipped by 6 bases and J by 0 bases; unmatched bases: 10. CDR1 is SQVTM and CDR2 is ANQGSEA in the germline V gene. The CDR3 DNA reads as TGCAGCGTAGCCGGGACTAGCGGGGGCCGGAGCTCCTACAATGAGCAGTTCTTC. It yields the protein CSVAGTSGGRSSYNEQFF.